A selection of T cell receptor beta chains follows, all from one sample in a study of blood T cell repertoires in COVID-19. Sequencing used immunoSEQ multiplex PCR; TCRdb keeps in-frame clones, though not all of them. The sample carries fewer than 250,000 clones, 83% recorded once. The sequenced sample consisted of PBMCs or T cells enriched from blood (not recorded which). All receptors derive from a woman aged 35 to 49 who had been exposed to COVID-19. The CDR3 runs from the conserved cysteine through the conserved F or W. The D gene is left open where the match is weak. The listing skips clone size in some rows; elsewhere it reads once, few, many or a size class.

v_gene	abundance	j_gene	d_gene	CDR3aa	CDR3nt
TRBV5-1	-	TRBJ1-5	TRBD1	CASSLDGQGPPQHF	TGCGCCAGCAGCTTGGATGGACAGGGGCCCCCTCAGCATTTT
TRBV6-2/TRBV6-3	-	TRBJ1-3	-	CASSYIPGRNSGNTIYF	TGTGCCAGCAGTTACATCCCGGGTAGGAACTCTGGAAACACCATATATTTT
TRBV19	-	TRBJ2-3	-	CASSSADTQYF	TGTGCCAGTAGTTCGGCAGATACGCAGTATTTT
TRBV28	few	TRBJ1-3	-	CASSRQGGSGNTIYF	TGTGCCAGCAGCCGTCAAGGGGGCTCTGGAAACACCATATATTTT
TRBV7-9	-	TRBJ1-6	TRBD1	CASRGTGGSPLHF	TGTGCCAGCAGGGGGACAGGGGGTTCACCCCTCCACTTT
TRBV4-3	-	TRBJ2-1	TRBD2	CASSPLAGVASSYNEQFF	TGCGCCAGCAGCCCACTAGCGGGGGTAGCAAGCTCCTACAATGAGCAGTTCTTC
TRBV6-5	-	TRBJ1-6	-	CASSLSDFLSPLHF	TGTGCCAGCAGCCTCTCAGACTTCCTTTCACCCCTCCACTTT
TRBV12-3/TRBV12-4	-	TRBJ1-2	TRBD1	CASSYRGNYGYTF	TGTGCCAGCAGTTACAGGGGAAACTATGGCTACACCTTC
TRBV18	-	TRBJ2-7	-	CASSPRAAIYEQYF	TGTGCCAGCTCACCGAGAGCTGCCATTTACGAGCAGTACTTC
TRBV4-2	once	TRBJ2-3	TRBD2	CASSQGAGPGTDTQYF	TGTGCCAGCAGCCAAGGAGCGGGGCCGGGCACAGATACGCAGTATTTT
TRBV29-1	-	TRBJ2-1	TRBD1	CSVDRGYNEQFF	TGCAGCGTAGACAGGGGTTACAATGAGCAGTTCTTC
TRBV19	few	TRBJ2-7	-	CASSAGQDYEQYF	TGTGCCAGTTCGGCAGGGCAGGACTACGAGCAGTACTTC
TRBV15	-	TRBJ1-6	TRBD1	CATSRIQGWNSPLHF	TGTGCCACCAGCAGAATACAGGGGTGGAATTCACCCCTCCACTTT
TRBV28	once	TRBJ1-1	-	CASSLFGTNTEAFF	TGTGCCAGCAGTTTATTTGGTACAAACACTGAAGCTTTCTTT
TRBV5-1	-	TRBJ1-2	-	CASSLVAVSYGYTF	TGCGCCAGCAGCTTGGTGGCTGTAAGTTATGGCTACACCTTC
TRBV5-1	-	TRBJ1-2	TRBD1	CASSTGQGVDGYTF	TGCGCCAGCAGCACCGGACAGGGGGTTGACGGCTACACCTTC
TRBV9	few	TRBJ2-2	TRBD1	CASGEGQGATGELFF	TGTGCCAGCGGAGAGGGACAGGGGGCGACCGGGGAGCTGTTTTTT
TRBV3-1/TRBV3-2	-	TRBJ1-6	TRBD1	CASSLPGTGAGGPLHF	TGTGCCAGCAGCCTACCCGGGACAGGCGCCGGGGGACCCCTCCACTTT
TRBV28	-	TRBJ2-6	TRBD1	CASSPLVGQGTSGANVLTF	TGTGCCAGCAGTCCACTAGTCGGACAGGGGACCTCTGGGGCCAACGTCCTGACTTTC
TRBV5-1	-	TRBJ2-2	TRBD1	CASSLAQGAGNTGELFF	TGCGCCAGCAGCTTGGCCCAGGGGGCAGGGAACACCGGGGAGCTGTTTTTT
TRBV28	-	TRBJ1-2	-	CASPRFFGEYGYTF	TGTGCCAGCCCTCGGTTTTTTGGTGAGTATGGCTACACCTTC
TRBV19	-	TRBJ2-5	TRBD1	CASSRTGGETQYF	TGTGCCAGTAGCCGGACAGGGGGAGAGACCCAGTACTTC
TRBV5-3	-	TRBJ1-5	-	CARRLAPGYPYLNSNQPQHF	TGTGCCAGAAGGCTAGCTCCGGGCTACCCGTACCTTAATAGCAATCAGCCCCAGCATTTT
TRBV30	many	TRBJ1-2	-	CAWSPSNYGYTF	TGTGCCTGGAGTCCGAGTAACTATGGCTACACCTTC
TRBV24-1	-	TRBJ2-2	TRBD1	CATSDLRGPNTGELFF	TGTGCCACCAGTGATTTGAGGGGGCCGAACACCGGGGAGCTGTTTTTT
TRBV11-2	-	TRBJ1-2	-	CASSFEGGYTF	TGTGCCAGCAGCTTCGAGGGTGGCTACACCTTC
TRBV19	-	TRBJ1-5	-	CASTDYRETQPQHF	TGTGCCAGTACCGACTACAGGGAAACCCAGCCCCAGCATTTT
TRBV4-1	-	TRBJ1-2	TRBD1	CASSQRGLTGSNYGYTF	TGCGCCAGCAGCCAACGGGGACTGACAGGGTCTAACTATGGCTACACCTTC
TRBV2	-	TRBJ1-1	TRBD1	CASTDRAGEAFF	TGTGCCAGCACCGACAGGGCGGGTGAAGCTTTCTTT
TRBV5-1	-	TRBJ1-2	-	CASSLEAVNYGYTF	TGCGCCAGCAGCTTGGAGGCGGTGAACTATGGCTACACCTTC
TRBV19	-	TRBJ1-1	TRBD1	CASSISRTGTEAFF	TGTGCCAGTAGTATATCACGGACAGGCACTGAAGCTTTCTTT
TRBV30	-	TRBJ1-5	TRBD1	CAWAETGSPSNQPQHF	TGTGCCTGGGCCGAGACAGGGTCACCTAGCAATCAGCCCCAGCATTTT
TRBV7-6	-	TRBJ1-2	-	CASSLSTGLDGYTF	TGTGCCAGCAGCTTATCAACAGGGTTGGACGGCTACACCTTC
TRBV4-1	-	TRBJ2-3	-	CASSGRGRSSTDTQYF	TGCGCCAGCAGCGGCAGGGGGAGGAGTAGCACAGATACGCAGTATTTT
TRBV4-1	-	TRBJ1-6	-	CASSPQWSSYNSPLHF	TGCGCCAGCAGCCCCCAGTGGAGCTCCTATAATTCACCCCTCCACTTT
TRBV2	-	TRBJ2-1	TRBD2	CASGTSWYNEQFF	TGTGCCAGCGGGACTAGCTGGTACAATGAGCAGTTCTTC
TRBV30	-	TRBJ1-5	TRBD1	CAWSRTGGQPQHF	TGTGCCTGGAGTAGGACAGGGGGTCAGCCCCAGCATTTT
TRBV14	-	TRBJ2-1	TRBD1	CASSPRTGGRDEQFF	TGTGCCAGCAGCCCTAGGACAGGGGGCAGGGATGAGCAGTTCTTC